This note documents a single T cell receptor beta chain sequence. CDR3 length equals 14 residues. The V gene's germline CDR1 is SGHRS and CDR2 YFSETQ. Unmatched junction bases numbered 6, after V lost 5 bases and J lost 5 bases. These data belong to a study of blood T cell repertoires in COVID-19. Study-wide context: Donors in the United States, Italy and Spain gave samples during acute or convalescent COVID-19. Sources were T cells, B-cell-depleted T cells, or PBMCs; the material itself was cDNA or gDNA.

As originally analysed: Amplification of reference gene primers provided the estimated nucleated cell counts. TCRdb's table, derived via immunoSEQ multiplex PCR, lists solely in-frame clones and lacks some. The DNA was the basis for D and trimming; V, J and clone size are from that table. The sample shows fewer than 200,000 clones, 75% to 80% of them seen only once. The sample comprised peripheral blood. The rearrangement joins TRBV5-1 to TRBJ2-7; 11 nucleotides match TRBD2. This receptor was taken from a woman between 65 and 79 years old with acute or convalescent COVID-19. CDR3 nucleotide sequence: TGCGCCAGCAGAACTAGCGGGAGTCTAGACGAGCAGTACTTC. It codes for CASRTSGSLDEQYF.